The rows below give T cell receptor beta chains drawn from one sample of a study of T cells in Graves' hyperthyroidism and ophthalmopathy. TCRdb reprocessed the multiplex PCR reads via MiXCR and lists one record per CDR3 protein. The repertoire holds fewer than 750,000 distinct CDR3 sequences, with 14% to 15% as singletons. The specimen sequenced was blood. These receptor sequences come from a woman in her forties with Graves' ophthalmopathy. Each CDR3 is given with its conserved first and last residue. The D gene is left open where the match is weak. Some rows mark clone size as missing; the rest say once, few, many or name a class of expanded clone.

cdr3_aa cdr3_nt d_call v_call clone_size j_call
CASSLVGDPNTEAFF TGTGCCAGCAGCTTAGTGGGGGACCCGAACACTGAAGCTTTCTTT - TRBV7-6 many TRBJ1-1
CASSEDSFTLPRETQYF TGTGCCAGCAGTGAGGACAGCTTCACCCTCCCCAGGGAGACCCAGTACTTC - TRBV6-1 - TRBJ2-5
CASSPNRGRGETQYF TGTGCCAGCAGTCCTAACAGGGGGCGTGGGGAGACCCAGTACTTC TRBD1 TRBV6-1 - TRBJ2-5
CSARTQQGNAYEQYF TGCAGTGCTCGTACCCAACAGGGCAACGCCTACGAGCAGTACTTC - TRBV20-1 - TRBJ2-7
CASSLGSPVHTGELFF TGTGCCAGCAGCTTAGGTTCCCCGGTACACACCGGGGAGCTGTTTTTT - TRBV7-8 many TRBJ2-2
CASSLDGSDQPQHF TGTGCCAGCAGCTTAGACGGGAGTGATCAGCCCCAGCATTTT - TRBV7-2 - TRBJ1-5
CASSAGGTDTQYF TGTGCCAGCAGCGCCGGGGGCACAGATACGCAGTATTTT - TRBV7-3 - TRBJ2-3
CASSVDPGMNTEAFF TGCGCCAGCAGTGTGGACCCGGGAATGAACACTGAAGCTTTCTTT - TRBV5-1 few TRBJ1-1
CASSAGTSGPYEQYF TGCGCCAGCAGCGCCGGGACTAGCGGTCCCTACGAGCAGTACTTC TRBD2 TRBV5-1 - TRBJ2-7
CASSNEGARAEAFF TGTGCCAGCAGTAATGAGGGGGCGCGGGCTGAAGCTTTCTTT TRBD1 TRBV2 many TRBJ1-1
CASSRNAGQETQYF TGTGCCAGCAGCCGAAACGCAGGACAAGAGACCCAGTACTTC - TRBV7-9 many TRBJ2-5
CASSSFSGRAGYEQYF TGTGCCAGCAGCTCATTTAGCGGGAGGGCGGGTTACGAGCAGTACTTC TRBD2 TRBV7-2 few TRBJ2-7
CASSFSDGEYYGYTF TGTGCCAGCAGCTTTTCGGACGGAGAGTACTATGGCTACACCTTC - TRBV7-8 many TRBJ1-2
CASSLPPPSDAYEQYF TGTGCCAGCAGTTTACCCCCTCCTAGCGATGCCTACGAGCAGTACTTC - TRBV28 few TRBJ2-7
CASSEVVARGGNTIYF TGTGCCAGCAGTGAAGTCGTCGCCAGGGGAGGAAACACCATATATTTT - TRBV2 many TRBJ1-3
CASSLHGGANVLTF TGTGCCAGCAGCTTACATGGTGGGGCCAACGTCCTGACTTTC - TRBV11-3 - TRBJ2-6
CATSDSGHVQETQYF TGTGCCACCAGTGATTCCGGACACGTACAAGAGACCCAGTACTTC - TRBV24-1 - TRBJ2-5
CASSPSAGSYNSPLHF TGTGCCAGTAGTCCGAGCGCAGGGTCCTATAATTCACCCCTCCACTTT - TRBV19 few TRBJ1-6
CSARGTGDFEQYF TGCAGTGCTAGGGGGACAGGGGATTTCGAGCAGTACTTC TRBD1 TRBV20-1 - TRBJ2-7
CASSLVADTEAFF TGTGCCAGCAGTTTGGTAGCGGACACTGAAGCTTTCTTT - TRBV7-2 many TRBJ1-1
CATRDGANYGYTF TGTGCCACCCGGGACGGAGCTAACTATGGCTACACCTTC - TRBV28 - TRBJ1-2
CASSQAQVLKETQYF TGTGCCAGCAGCCAAGCACAGGTCCTAAAAGAGACCCAGTACTTC - TRBV3-1 many TRBJ2-5
CASSLVAGPQYGYTF TGTGCCAGCAGCTTAGTGGCGGGTCCACAATATGGCTACACCTTC - TRBV7-2 many TRBJ1-2
CASSFSPQGARTEAFF TGTGCCAGCAGCTTTAGTCCTCAGGGGGCGCGAACTGAAGCTTTCTTT TRBD1 TRBV7-8 many TRBJ1-1
CASRSGTRSFTEAFF TGTGCCAGCAGATCCGGGACACGATCGTTCACTGAAGCTTTCTTT - TRBV28 many TRBJ1-1
CASSSGTGVSTGELFF TGTGCCAGCAGTTCCGGGACAGGGGTTAGCACCGGGGAGCTGTTTTTT TRBD1 TRBV6-5 few TRBJ2-2
CASSQDGQRSGELFF TGTGCCAGCAGCCAAGATGGGCAGAGGTCCGGGGAGCTGTTTTTT - TRBV3-1 - TRBJ2-2
CACNDWGLNTEAFF TGTGCCTGTAATGATTGGGGCCTGAACACTGAAGCTTTCTTT - TRBV30 - TRBJ1-1
CASSLILVAGEAFF TGTGCCAGCAGTTTAATATTGGTTGCAGGGGAAGCTTTCTTT - TRBV28 many TRBJ1-1
CASSPGTAYYGYTF TGTGCCAGCAGTCCAGGGACAGCGTACTATGGCTACACCTTC TRBD1 TRBV28 many TRBJ1-2
CASSYSGQGYYEQYF TGTGCCAGCAGTTACTCAGGACAGGGTTACTACGAGCAGTACTTC TRBD1 TRBV6-5 - TRBJ2-7
CASSLPGGRLDEQYF TGTGCCAGCAGTTTACCTGGCGGGAGGCTCGACGAGCAGTACTTC TRBD2 TRBV27 - TRBJ2-7
CASSRTWTGANEQYF TGTGCCAGCAGTCGAACCTGGACAGGGGCTAACGAGCAGTACTTC TRBD1 TRBV12-3/TRBV12-4 many TRBJ2-7
CASTLGSLNYQPQHF TGTGCCAGCACCTTGGGGTCTCTTAACTATCAGCCCCAGCATTTT - TRBV28 many TRBJ1-5
CASSPRTSWEQYF TGTGCCAGCAGCCCACGGACTAGTTGGGAGCAGTACTTC TRBD2 TRBV3-1 few TRBJ2-7
CASTIRLAAGELFF TGTGCCAGCACGATCCGACTAGCCGCCGGGGAGCTGTTTTTT TRBD2 TRBV6-2/TRBV6-3 many TRBJ2-2
CASSYTGRNTGELFF TGTGCCAGCAGTTATACAGGGAGGAACACCGGGGAGCTGTTTTTT - TRBV6-2/TRBV6-3 many TRBJ2-2
CASSPWDRSNIQYF TGTGCCAGCTCACCTTGGGACCGATCAAACATTCAGTACTTC - TRBV18 many TRBJ2-4
CASSEWGVSYEQYF TGTGCCAGCAGTGAATGGGGTGTCTCCTACGAGCAGTACTTC - TRBV25-1 many TRBJ2-7